One sample yielded the 9 T cell receptor delta chains listed below, sequenced in a study of γδ T cells in repeated Plasmodium falciparum infection. TCRdb re-called the multiplex PCR reads through CATT. The sample has tens of thousands of delta-chain clones, roughly 1.6% seen once. Bulk repertoires came from Vgamma9/Vdelta2+ or Vdelta2-negative gammadelta T cells flow-sorted from PBMC. Sequencing was done on a sample of gamma-delta T cells from blood. The receptors were sampled from a pool of human donors (malaria-infected and uninfected, not separated).

This clone was recorded at least ten times. The protein TCRdb gives is from a much larger clone and does not agree with this DNA's translation at residue 14, likely a read error; the protein shown here comes from the DNA. The CDR3: CAFSTAYSLTDKLTF. The DNA of the CDR3 is TGTGCCTTTAGTACCGCCTACTCCCTTACCGATAAACTCACCTTT. The chain couples TRDV3 to TRDJ1, with a tentative D call TRDD2 (5 bases). Germline assignment: CDR1 TVYSNPD and CDR2 GDNSRS (reference sequence). The CDR3 loop spans 15 amino acids.

This clone was seen only a few times. This sequence joins TRAV29/DV5 and TRDJ1, with 11 nucleotides matching TRDD3. In the absence of a J gene in TCRdb, the DNA was matched to germline to assign it here. This CDR3 spans 21 amino acids. In germline, CDR1 is NSMFDY, CDR2 ISSIKDK. After removal of 1 base from V and 2 bases from J, the junction contained 22 bases not matched to a gene. DNA for the CDR3: TGTGCAGCAAGCTCAATTGTGCCTCGCTGGGGGATACATATAAGAACCGATAAACTCATCTTT. This codes for CAASSIVPRWGIHIRTDKLIF.

As to this clone: The protein TCRdb lists belongs to a much larger clone and differs from this DNA's translation at residue 17, which points to a read error; the protein shown is made from the DNA. The J segment was not called; the V segment is TRDV1; TRDD3 was called by the table and not checked on the DNA. Per the germline V gene, CDR1 is TSWWSYY and CDR2 is QGS. The CDR3 runs to 19 residues. In DNA, the CDR3 is TGTGCTCTTGGGGAAAGGCCCCCTATCTGGGGGATATGCACCGATAAACCCATCTTT. This sequence encodes CALGERPPIWGICTDKPIF.

In its sample, this clone was seen a few times. This DNA's translation and the protein TCRdb lists, from a much larger clone, do not match at residue 9, likely due to a read error; the protein shown is translated from the DNA. The chain has TRDV1 and TRDJ1; no reliable D call. The V gene's germline CDR1 is TSWWSYY and CDR2 QGS. The CDR3 contains 17 residues. V was clipped by 5 bases and J by 0 bases, with 19 bases between them. CDR3 DNA sequence: TGTGCTCTTGGGAGGTACGAGGGGCCGGGAGACACCGATAAACTCATCTTT. It specifies CALGRYEGPGDTDKLIF.

As regards this clone: With only one base between it and a far larger clone, this is likely a read error. Distinct nucleotide sequences in the sample also encode this CDR3. This chain links TRDV1 with TRDJ1; 11 nucleotides line up with TRDD3. The J gene was not available in TCRdb and was assigned here by matching the DNA to germline segments. The CDR3 totals 22 residues. From germline, CDR1 is TSWWSYY and CDR2 QGS. The CDR3 DNA reads TGTGCCCTTGGGGATTCTTCCTTCCTCGGAAGAGTGTGGGGGATACGCACCGATAAACTCATCTTT. This encodes CALGDSSFLGRVWGIRTDKLIF.

Sample share makes this clone medium-sized. Different DNA sequences within this sample yield the same CDR3. The CDR3 DNA reads as TGTGCCCCCTTATCCACCGGGGATACGTACACCGATAAACTCATCTTT. Amino acid sequence: CAPLSTGDTYTDKLIF. This sequence joins TRDV3 and TRDJ1, with 9 bases matching TRDD3. This CDR3 is 16 amino acids long. Trimming cost V 5 bases and J 0 bases; bases outside gene matches: 13. Germline loops: CDR1 TVYSNPD, CDR2 GDNSRS (reference sequence).

This clone was recorded at least ten times. The chain is built from TRDV1 and TRDJ1; perhaps TRDD3 as D (6 bases). CDR1 TSWWSYY and CDR2 QGS come from the germline V gene. Trimming left V 9 bases short and J 0 bases short, with 35 bases between. This CDR3 has 21 residues. This CDR3 reads CALITKPSPNWVPNYTDKLIF. As DNA, the CDR3 is TGTGCTCTCATAACCAAGCCTTCTCCTAACTGGGTACCTAATTACACCGATAAACTCATCTTT.

Regarding this clone: The mismatch at residue 19 between this DNA's translation and the TCRdb protein of a much larger clone likely reflects a read error; the protein shown is translated from the DNA. The V gene call reads TRDV1; no J gene was called; the D segment call TRDD3 is taken from the table without a DNA check. There are 20 residues in the CDR3. From germline, CDR1 is TSWWSYY and CDR2 QGS. The CDR3 sequence is CALGELVWGILLPNTDKLTF. The CDR3, as DNA: TGTGCTCTTGGGGAATTGGTCTGGGGGATACTCCTCCCTAACACCGATAAACTCACCTTT.

This clone was seen a few times. For this DNA, TCRdb reports the protein of a much larger clone, which diverges at residue 18, most likely from a read error; the protein presented here is translated directly from the DNA. This sample includes further DNA sequences coding for the same CDR3. The rearrangement joins TRDV1 to TRDJ1, with D perhaps assigned TRDD2 or TRDD3 (6 bases each). The ends were cut back, 3 bases at V and 8 bases at J, with 40 bases in the middle. The CDR3 has 22 amino acids. Germline V gene sequence: CDR1 TSWWSYY, CDR2 QGS. The CDR3 loop reads CALGDRPSYGPKGLGLTLKLIF. The CDR3 DNA reads TGTGCTCTTGGGGACAGACCCTCCTACGGTCCGAAGGGCCTGGGGCTGACTCTCAAACTCATCTTT.